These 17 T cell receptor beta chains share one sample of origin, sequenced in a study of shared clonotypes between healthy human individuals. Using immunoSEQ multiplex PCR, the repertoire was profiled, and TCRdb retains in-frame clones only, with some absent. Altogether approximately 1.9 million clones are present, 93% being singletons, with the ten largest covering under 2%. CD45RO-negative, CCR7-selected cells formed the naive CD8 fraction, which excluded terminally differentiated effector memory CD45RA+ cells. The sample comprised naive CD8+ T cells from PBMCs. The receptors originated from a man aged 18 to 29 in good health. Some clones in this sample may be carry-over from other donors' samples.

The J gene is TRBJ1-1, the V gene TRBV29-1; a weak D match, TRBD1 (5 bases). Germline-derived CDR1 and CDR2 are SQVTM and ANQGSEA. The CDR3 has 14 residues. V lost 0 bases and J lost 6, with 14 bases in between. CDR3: CSVEDISLGAEAFF. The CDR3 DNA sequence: TGCAGCGTTGAAGATATCTCGTTAGGGGCTGAAGCTTTCTTT.

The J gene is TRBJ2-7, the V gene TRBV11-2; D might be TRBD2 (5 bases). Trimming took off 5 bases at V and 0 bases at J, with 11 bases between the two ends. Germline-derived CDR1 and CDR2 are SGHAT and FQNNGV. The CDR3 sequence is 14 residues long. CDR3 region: CASSRGRYSYEQYF. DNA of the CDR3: TGTGCCAGCAGCCGGGGTAGGTACTCCTACGAGCAGTACTTC.

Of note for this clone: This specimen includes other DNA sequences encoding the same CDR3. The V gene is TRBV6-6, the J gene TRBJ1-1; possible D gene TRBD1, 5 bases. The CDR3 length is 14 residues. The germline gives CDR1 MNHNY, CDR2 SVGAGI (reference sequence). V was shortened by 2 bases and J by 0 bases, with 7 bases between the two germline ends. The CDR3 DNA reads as TGTGCCAGCAGTTACGGGGCCCTGAACACTGAAGCTTTCTTT. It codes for CASSYGALNTEAFF.

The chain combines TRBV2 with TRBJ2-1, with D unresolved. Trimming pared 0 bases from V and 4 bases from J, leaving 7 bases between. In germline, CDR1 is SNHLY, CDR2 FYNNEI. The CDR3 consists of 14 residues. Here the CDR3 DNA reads TGTGCCAGCAGTGAAGCGCGAGCGTACAATGAGCAGTTCTTC. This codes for CASSEARAYNEQFF. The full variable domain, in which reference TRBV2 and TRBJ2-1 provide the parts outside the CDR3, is EPEVTQTPSHQVTQMGQEVILRCVPISNHLYFYWYRQILGQKVEFLVSFYNNEISEKSEIFDDQFSVERPDGSNFTLKIRSTKLEDSAMYFCASSEARAYNEQFFGPGTRLTVL.

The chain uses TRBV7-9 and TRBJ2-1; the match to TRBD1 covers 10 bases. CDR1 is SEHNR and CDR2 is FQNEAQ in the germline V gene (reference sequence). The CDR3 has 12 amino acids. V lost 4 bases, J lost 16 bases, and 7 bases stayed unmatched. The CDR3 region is CASSSDRGQDFF. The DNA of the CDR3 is TGTGCCAGCAGCTCCGACAGGGGGCAGGATTTCTTC.

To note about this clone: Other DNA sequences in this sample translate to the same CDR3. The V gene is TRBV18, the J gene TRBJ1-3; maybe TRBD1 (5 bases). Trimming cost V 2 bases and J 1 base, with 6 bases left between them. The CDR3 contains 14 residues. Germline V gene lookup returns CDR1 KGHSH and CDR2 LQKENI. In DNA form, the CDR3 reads TGTGCCAGCTCACCATGGGGGTCTGGAAACACCATATATTTT. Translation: CASSPWGSGNTIYF. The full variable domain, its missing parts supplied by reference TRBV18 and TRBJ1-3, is NAGVMQNPRHLVRRRGQEARLRCSPMKGHSHVYWYRQLPEEGLKFMVYLQKENIIDESGMPKERFSAEFPKEGPSILRIQQVVRGDSAAYFCASSPWGSGNTIYFGEGSWLTVV.

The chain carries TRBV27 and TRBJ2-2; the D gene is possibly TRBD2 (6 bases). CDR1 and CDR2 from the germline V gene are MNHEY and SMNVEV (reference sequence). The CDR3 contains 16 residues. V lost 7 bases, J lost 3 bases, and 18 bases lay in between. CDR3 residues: CASTGRLAPDTGELFF. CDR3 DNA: TGTGCCAGCACAGGGAGGCTAGCTCCCGACACCGGGGAGCTGTTTTTT.

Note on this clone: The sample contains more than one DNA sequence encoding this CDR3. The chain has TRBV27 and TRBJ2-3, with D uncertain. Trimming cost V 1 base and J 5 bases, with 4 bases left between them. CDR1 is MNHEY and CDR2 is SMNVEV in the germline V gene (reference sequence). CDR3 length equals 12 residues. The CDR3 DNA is TGTGCCAGCAGTTTATGGGGAGATACGCAGTATTTT. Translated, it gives CASSLWGDTQYF.

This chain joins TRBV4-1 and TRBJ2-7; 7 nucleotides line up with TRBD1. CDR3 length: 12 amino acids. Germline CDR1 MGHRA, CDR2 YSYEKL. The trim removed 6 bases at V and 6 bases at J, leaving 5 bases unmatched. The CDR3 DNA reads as TGCGCCAGCAGTCCAGGGACAGCCGAGCAGTACTTC. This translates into CASSPGTAEQYF.

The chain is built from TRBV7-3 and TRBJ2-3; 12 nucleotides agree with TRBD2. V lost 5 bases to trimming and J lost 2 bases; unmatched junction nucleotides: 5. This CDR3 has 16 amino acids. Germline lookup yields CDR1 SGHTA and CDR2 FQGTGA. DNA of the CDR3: TGTGCCAGCAGCCTAGGACTAGCGGGGAACACAGATACGCAGTATTTT. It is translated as CASSLGLAGNTDTQYF. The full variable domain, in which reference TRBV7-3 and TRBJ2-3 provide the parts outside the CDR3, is GAGVSQTPSNKVTEKGKYVELRCDPISGHTALYWYRQSLGQGPEFLIYFQGTGAADDSGLPNDRFFAVRPEGSVSTLKIQRTERGDSAVYLCASSLGLAGNTDTQYFGPGTRLTVL.

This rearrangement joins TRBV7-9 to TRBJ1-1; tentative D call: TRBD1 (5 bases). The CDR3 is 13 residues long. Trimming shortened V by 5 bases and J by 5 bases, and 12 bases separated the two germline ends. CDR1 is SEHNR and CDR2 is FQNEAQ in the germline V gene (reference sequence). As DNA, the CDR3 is TGTGCCAGCAGCGTGGGACGAGGTACTGAAGCTTTCTTT. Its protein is CASSVGRGTEAFF.

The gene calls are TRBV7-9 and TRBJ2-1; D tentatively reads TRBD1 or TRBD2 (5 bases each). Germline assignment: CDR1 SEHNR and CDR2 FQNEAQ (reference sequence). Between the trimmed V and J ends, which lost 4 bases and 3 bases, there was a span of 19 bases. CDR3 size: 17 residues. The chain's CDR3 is CASSSQLVGDHYNEQFF. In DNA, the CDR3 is TGTGCCAGCAGCTCCCAGTTGGTAGGGGACCACTACAATGAGCAGTTCTTC. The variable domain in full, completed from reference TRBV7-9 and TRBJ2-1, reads DTGVSQNPRHKITKRGQNVTFRCDPISEHNRLYWYRQTLGQGPEFLTYFQNEAQLEKSRLLSDRFSAERPKGSFSTLEIQRTEQGDSAMYLCASSSQLVGDHYNEQFFGPGTRLTVL.

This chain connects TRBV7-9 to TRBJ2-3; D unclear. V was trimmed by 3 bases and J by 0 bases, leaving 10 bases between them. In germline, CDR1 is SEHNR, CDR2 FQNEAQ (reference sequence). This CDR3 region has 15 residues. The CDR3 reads CASSFDPESTDTQYF. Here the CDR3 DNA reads TGTGCCAGCAGCTTCGACCCGGAGAGCACAGATACGCAGTATTTT.

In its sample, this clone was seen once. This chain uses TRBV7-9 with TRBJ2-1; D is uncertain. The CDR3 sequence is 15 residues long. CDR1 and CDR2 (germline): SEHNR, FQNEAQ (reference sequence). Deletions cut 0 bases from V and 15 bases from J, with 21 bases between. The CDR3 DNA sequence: TGTGCCAGCAGCTTAGCGGGAAACCCCCCGGGTACGGCGTTCTTC. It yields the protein CASSLAGNPPGTAFF.

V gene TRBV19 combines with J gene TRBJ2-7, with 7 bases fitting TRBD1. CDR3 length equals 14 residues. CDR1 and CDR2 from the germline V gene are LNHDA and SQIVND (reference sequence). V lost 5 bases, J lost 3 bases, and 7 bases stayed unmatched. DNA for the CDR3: TGTGCCAGTAGTTCCTTCCGGGACAGCTACGAGCAGTACTTC. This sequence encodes CASSSFRDSYEQYF.

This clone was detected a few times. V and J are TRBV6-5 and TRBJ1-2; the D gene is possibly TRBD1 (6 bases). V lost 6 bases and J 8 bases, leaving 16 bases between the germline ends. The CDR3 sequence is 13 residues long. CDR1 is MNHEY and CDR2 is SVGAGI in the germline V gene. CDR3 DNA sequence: TGTGCCAGCAGGAAAACCGAGGGGGTCGGCTACACCTTC. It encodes CASRKTEGVGYTF.

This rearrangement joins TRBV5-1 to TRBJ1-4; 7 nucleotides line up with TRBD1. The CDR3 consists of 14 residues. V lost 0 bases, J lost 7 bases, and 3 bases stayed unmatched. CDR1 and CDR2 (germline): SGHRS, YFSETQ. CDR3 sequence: CASSLGQGLEKLFF. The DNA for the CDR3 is TGCGCCAGCAGCTTGGGACAGGGCCTTGAAAAACTGTTTTTT.